The entry below describes one T cell receptor beta chain. The sample originates from a study of blood T cell repertoires in COVID-19. Study summary: Italy, Spain and the United States were the sources of the convalescent and acute COVID-19 samples.

Data came from immunoSEQ multiplex PCR; TCRdb stores just in-frame clones and leaves some out. The table includes some 170,000 clones, about 85% detected once. The source is a man aged 40-50 years with acute or convalescent COVID-19. The sample consisted of peripheral blood.

The chain's CDR3 is CASSPRQANYGYTF. The CDR3 DNA reads TGTGCCAGCAGCCCCAGACAGGCTAACTATGGCTACACCTTC. V usage is TRBV6-1 and J usage is TRBJ1-2; D may be TRBD1 (6 bases). V was trimmed by 6 bases and J by 0 bases, leaving 11 bases between them. Germline-derived CDR1 and CDR2 are MNHNS and SASEGT. CDR3 length: 14 residues.